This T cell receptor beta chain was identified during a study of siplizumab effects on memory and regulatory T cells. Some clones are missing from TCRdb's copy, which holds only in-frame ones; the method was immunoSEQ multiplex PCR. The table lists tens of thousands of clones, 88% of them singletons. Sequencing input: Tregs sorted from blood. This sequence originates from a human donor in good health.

CDR3 sequence (DNA): TGTGCCTGGAGTGTACGCGCGGGAGGGGGCTACACCTTC. Translated, it gives CAWSVRAGGGYTF. The chain combines TRBV30 with TRBJ1-2; no firm D call. The V and J ends lost 0 bases and 8 bases respectively, with 13 bases between them. The CDR3 spans 13 residues. Germline CDR1 is GTSNPN and CDR2 is SVGIG (reference sequence).